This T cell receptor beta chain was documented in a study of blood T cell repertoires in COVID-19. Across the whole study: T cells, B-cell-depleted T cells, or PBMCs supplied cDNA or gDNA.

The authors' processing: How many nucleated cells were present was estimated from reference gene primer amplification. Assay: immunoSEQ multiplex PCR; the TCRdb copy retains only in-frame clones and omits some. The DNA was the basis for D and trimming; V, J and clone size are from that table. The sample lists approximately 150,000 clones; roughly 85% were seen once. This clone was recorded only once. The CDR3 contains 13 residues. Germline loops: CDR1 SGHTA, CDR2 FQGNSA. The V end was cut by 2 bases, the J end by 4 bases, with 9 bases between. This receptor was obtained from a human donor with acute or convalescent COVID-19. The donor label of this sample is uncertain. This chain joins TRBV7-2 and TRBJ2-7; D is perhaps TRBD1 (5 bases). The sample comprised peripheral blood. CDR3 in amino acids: CASSLPRAYEQYF. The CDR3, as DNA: TGTGCCAGCAGCTTACCCAGGGCTTACGAGCAGTACTTC.